Given below is one T cell receptor beta chain in context. This sample is part of a study of early T cells in non-severe SARS-CoV-2 infection. As for the study in general: With bulk RNA from unsorted whole blood as input, sequencing yielded unpaired chains.

Individual cDNA molecules received unique molecular identifiers during library preparation. TCRdb analysed the 5' RACE reads with MiXCR anew, one entry per CDR3 protein. Of about 90,000 distinct CDR3 sequences listed, 10% to 15% were seen once; the top ten hold 4.4%. The source was whole blood, collected at baseline. The receptor comes from an adult who was a healthcare worker with PCR-confirmed SARS-CoV-2 infection or an uninfected control (not recorded which).

The CDR3 sequence is CATSDFSGLAGGPGDTQYF. DNA for the CDR3: TGTGCCACCAGTGATTTCTCCGGACTAGCGGGAGGGCCTGGGGATACGCAGTATTTT. V and J are TRBV24-1 and TRBJ2-3; TRBD2 agrees at 15 bases. In germline, CDR1 is KGHDR, CDR2 SFDVKD. The CDR3 is 19 amino acids. V lost 1 base and J lost 6; bases outside the gene matches: 10.